What follows are 27 T cell receptor beta chains derived from one specimen sequenced in a study of cytomegalovirus exposure and HLA in healthy donors. Profiled with immunoSEQ multiplex PCR; TCRdb holds only in-frame clones, not every one. The top ten clones hold roughly 4.2% of a sample with about 170,000 clones, about 90% of them seen once. The sample was PBMCs. These receptors came from a man younger than 30 in good health and CMV-seropositive.

The chain has TRBV28 and TRBJ2-5; TRBD2 is a possible D gene (7 bases). Looked up from germline, CDR1 is MDHEN and CDR2 is SYDVKM. V was pared by 5 bases and J by 4 bases, with 14 bases between. This CDR3 spans 14 amino acids. CDR3 sequence (DNA): TGTGCCAGCAGTGTTAGAGGGGGGGTAGAGACCCAGTACTTC. This translates into CASSVRGGVETQYF.

The chain is built from TRBV4-1 and TRBJ2-1; 9 bases align to TRBD2. The V and J ends lost 0 bases and 4 bases, in that order; junction bases with no gene match: 7. Germline values: CDR1 MGHRA, CDR2 YSYEKL. The CDR3 has 17 amino acids. This CDR3 reads CASSQDPPSGTYNEQFF. The CDR3 DNA reads TGCGCCAGCAGCCAAGACCCTCCTAGCGGGACTTACAATGAGCAGTTCTTC.

The rearrangement uses TRBV7-9 and TRBJ2-5; tentatively, D is TRBD2 (6 bases). In germline, CDR1 is SEHNR, CDR2 FQNEAQ (reference sequence). This CDR3 is built from 14 residues. Trimming took 3 bases from V and 4 from J, leaving 12 bases between them. CDR3 sequence reads: CASSFPEGRETQYF. The CDR3 nucleotides read TGTGCCAGCAGCTTCCCGGAGGGTCGAGAGACCCAGTACTTC. Variable domain in full (rest from reference TRBV7-9 and TRBJ2-5): DTGVSQNPRHKITKRGQNVTFRCDPISEHNRLYWYRQTLGQGPEFLTYFQNEAQLEKSRLLSDRFSAERPKGSFSTLEIQRTEQGDSAMYLCASSFPEGRETQYFGPGTRLLVL.

This chain joins TRBV11-3 and TRBJ2-7; a weak D match, TRBD2 (5 bases). CDR3 length: 20 amino acids. V lost 0 bases to trimming and J lost 4 bases, with 28 bases between them. Germline CDR1 and CDR2: SGHNT and YENEEA. CDR3 DNA sequence: TGTGCCAGCAGCTTAGAAGGGAGATGGCTAGCTCCCCCTGGAAGGTACGAGCAGTACTTC. The encoded protein is CASSLEGRWLAPPGRYEQYF.

The V and J genes are TRBV6-5 and TRBJ2-7; tentative D call: TRBD2 (5 bases). The CDR3 is made up of 15 amino acids. The ends were cut back, 6 bases at V and 6 bases at J, with 21 bases in the middle. CDR1 MNHEY and CDR2 SVGAGI come from the germline V gene. The CDR3 region is CASRPTEGEVGEQYF. CDR3 DNA: TGTGCCAGCAGACCCACCGAGGGAGAGGTGGGCGAGCAGTACTTC.

The chain recombines TRBV6-5 with TRBJ2-5, with 10 bases that match TRBD1. Germline V gives CDR1 MNHEY, CDR2 SVGAGI. CDR3 size: 15 residues. After removal of 7 bases from V and 5 bases from J, the junction contained 10 bases not matched to a gene. Here the CDR3 reads CASTRSDRGQETQYF. CDR3 in DNA: TGTGCCAGCACCCGGAGCGACAGGGGGCAGGAGACCCAGTACTTC.

This chain uses TRBV19 with TRBJ1-5; D remains ambiguous. Germline CDR1 reads LNHDA; CDR2 reads SQIVND (reference sequence). The CDR3 is made up of 16 amino acids. V was cut by 6 bases and J by 2 bases, with 17 bases left in between. The CDR3 DNA reads TGTGCCAGTAGGGCCTCGGAGGGCAGCGGCAATCAGCCCCAGCATTTT. This translates into CASRASEGSGNQPQHF.

This rearrangement joins TRBV5-1 to TRBJ1-2, with a possible D match to TRBD1 (6 bases). V was trimmed by 4 bases and J by 3 bases, leaving 10 bases between them. The germline gives CDR1 SGHRS, CDR2 YFSETQ. This CDR3 spans 13 amino acids. CDR3 in DNA: TGCGCCAGCAGCCAAGGGGGAGACTATGGCTACACCTTC. This codes for CASSQGGDYGYTF.

This clone was detected once. The chain uses TRBV6-4 and TRBJ2-3, with 10 bases matching TRBD2. The CDR3 is made up of 16 amino acids. V was clipped by 0 bases and J by 1 base; unmatched bases: 1. The germline CDR1 and CDR2 sequences are MRHNA and SNTAGT. As DNA, the CDR3 is TGTGCCAGCAGTGACTCCGGGACTAGCGGCACAGATACGCAGTATTTT. The encoded protein is CASSDSGTSGTDTQYF.

The rearrangement joins TRBV19 to TRBJ1-5, with unresolved D. Germline CDR1 is LNHDA and CDR2 is SQIVND (reference sequence). V was pared by 1 base and J by 4 bases, with 5 bases between. The CDR3 length is 13 residues. The CDR3 DNA reads as TGTGCCAGTAGTATAGCTATGAATCAGCCCCAGCATTTT. This gives the protein CASSIAMNQPQHF.

V is TRBV2 and J is TRBJ2-2; TRBD1 matches at 7 bases. This CDR3 has 14 amino acids. Unmatched junction bases numbered 2, after V lost 7 bases and J lost 0 bases. Germline values: CDR1 SNHLY, CDR2 FYNNEI. CDR3 DNA sequence: TGTGCCAGCAACAGGGGATCGAACACCGGGGAGCTGTTTTTT. Its protein product is CASNRGSNTGELFF. The whole variable domain, remainder taken from reference TRBV2 and TRBJ2-2, is EPEVTQTPSHQVTQMGQEVILRCVPISNHLYFYWYRQILGQKVEFLVSFYNNEISEKSEIFDDQFSVERPDGSNFTLKIRSTKLEDSAMYFCASNRGSNTGELFFGEGSRLTVL.

The V gene is TRBV19, the J gene TRBJ2-2, with D possibly TRBD1 on 6 matching bases. Germline lookup yields CDR1 LNHDA and CDR2 SQIVND (reference sequence). The CDR3 contains 15 residues. V was clipped by 5 bases and J by 4 bases, with 14 bases between them. CDR3 bases: TGTGCCAGTAGTGACTGGGGACAAATCACCGGGGAGCTGTTTTTT. Translated: CASSDWGQITGELFF.

This clone has just a few counts. This rearrangement joins TRBV2 to TRBJ2-7, with 8 bases that match TRBD2. Germline-derived CDR1 and CDR2 are SNHLY and FYNNEI. V dropped 4 bases and J dropped 0; count of bases not matched to a gene: 5. The CDR3 consists of 15 residues. The CDR3 DNA reads TGTGCCAGCAGTGTCGAGCGGGGGAGCTCCTACGAGCAGTACTTC. The encoded protein is CASSVERGSSYEQYF.

The chain couples TRBV6-6 to TRBJ2-7; maybe TRBD2 (5 bases). Trimming removed 6 bases at V and 7 bases at J, with 13 bases between. Germline CDR1 and CDR2: MNHNY and SVGAGI (reference sequence). The CDR3 is 12 amino acids. CDR3: CASRTFPGEQYF. CDR3 nucleotide sequence: TGTGCCAGCAGGACATTCCCGGGGGAGCAGTACTTC.

The rearrangement links TRBV18 to TRBJ1-4, with a tentative D call TRBD1 (5 bases). The V end lost 5 bases, the J end lost 6 bases, and 16 bases lay between the germline ends. This CDR3 is built from 15 residues. The germline V gene encodes CDR1 KGHSH and CDR2 LQKENI. Written as DNA, the CDR3 is TGTGCCAGCTCATCAAACACCGGAGGGGATGAAAAACTGTTTTTT. This codes for CASSSNTGGDEKLFF.

V gene TRBV28 combines with J gene TRBJ2-6; D is unclear. CDR1 is MDHEN and CDR2 is SYDVKM in the germline V gene. Trimming cost V 6 bases and J 0 bases, with 6 bases left between them. The CDR3 extends over 14 amino acids. The CDR3: CASSSGSGANVLTF. In DNA form, the CDR3 reads TGTGCCAGCAGCTCGGGCTCTGGGGCCAACGTCCTGACTTTC.

This clone was seen a handful of times. The rearrangement uses TRBV4-1 and TRBJ1-1, with D possibly being TRBD1 (6 bases). This CDR3 contains 18 residues. Trimming shortened V by 4 bases and J by 0 bases, and 21 bases separated the two germline ends. Germline V gene lookup returns CDR1 MGHRA and CDR2 YSYEKL. CDR3 DNA: TGCGCCAGCAGCCCCACATTTGCTCGACAGGAAATGAACACTGAAGCTTTCTTT. This sequence encodes CASSPTFARQEMNTEAFF.

The rearrangement links TRBV11-3 to TRBJ2-7, with a possible D match to TRBD1 (6 bases). There are 16 residues in the CDR3. Trimming removed 5 bases at V and 0 bases at J, with 17 bases between. Germline V gene data show CDR1 as SGHNT and CDR2 as YENEEA. The CDR3: CASSPRTVSSSYEQYF. In nucleotides, the CDR3 is TGTGCCAGCAGCCCCCGGACAGTCTCCAGCTCCTACGAGCAGTACTTC.

The chain has TRBV7-9 and TRBJ2-7; D may be TRBD2 (6 bases). This CDR3 spans 17 amino acids. The V end lost 5 bases, the J end lost 2 bases, and 22 bases lay between the germline ends. Germline CDR1 SEHNR, CDR2 FQNEAQ (reference sequence). The CDR3 sequence is CASSKFILGEATYEQYF. CDR3 in DNA: TGTGCCAGCAGCAAATTTATCCTGGGGGAGGCAACCTACGAGCAGTACTTC.

V gene TRBV18 combines with J gene TRBJ1-2, with 11 bases matching TRBD1. CDR3 length equals 15 residues. V lost 2 bases to trimming and J lost 6 bases; unmatched junction nucleotides: 5. The germline CDR1 and CDR2 sequences are KGHSH and LQKENI. DNA of the CDR3: TGTGCCAGCTCACCAGGGACAGGGGGATTTCATGGCTACACCTTC. Translated: CASSPGTGGFHGYTF.

The chain is built from TRBV14 and TRBJ1-1, with TRBD1 as a possible D gene (6 bases). This CDR3 is built from 13 residues. The V end was cut by 1 base, the J end by 6 bases, with 9 bases between. CDR1 and CDR2 from the germline V gene are SGHDN and FVKESK. The CDR3 region has the DNA TGTGCCAGCAGCCAAGTGGGGGCCCCTGAAGCTTTCTTT. The encoded protein is CASSQVGAPEAFF.

This rearrangement joins TRBV7-9 to TRBJ2-3; 7 bases align to TRBD1. J gave up 8 bases and V 5 bases, and 4 bases lay outside the gene matches. The CDR3 sequence is 12 residues long. The germline V gene encodes CDR1 SEHNR and CDR2 FQNEAQ (reference sequence). Here the CDR3 DNA reads TGTGCCAGCAGCCGGGACAGCTTTACGCAGTATTTT. Protein: CASSRDSFTQYF.

V gene TRBV28 combines with J gene TRBJ1-2; D is undetermined. The CDR3 runs to 14 residues. The V gene lost 5 bases and the J gene lost 3 bases, with 13 bases spanning the gap. The germline V gene encodes CDR1 MDHEN and CDR2 SYDVKM. Here the CDR3 DNA reads TGTGCCAGCAGTCCTGGAGGACGATACTATGGCTACACCTTC. This sequence encodes CASSPGGRYYGYTF.

The J gene is TRBJ1-5, the V gene TRBV7-8, with D unresolved. Trimming shortened V by 3 bases and J by 1 base, and 7 bases separated the two germline ends. The CDR3 is 14 amino acids. Germline V gives CDR1 SGHVS, CDR2 FQNEAQ. DNA of the CDR3: TGTGCCAGCAGCTTCAGCGACAGCAATCAGCCCCAGCATTTT. Protein sequence: CASSFSDSNQPQHF.

In its sample, this clone was seen once. The V gene is TRBV6-5, the J gene TRBJ2-3; D perhaps matches TRBD2 (6 bases). There are 15 residues in the CDR3. Germline V CDR1 and CDR2: MNHEY, SVGAGI. Deletions cut 5 bases from V and 2 bases from J, with 14 bases between. CDR3: CASSRSGGYTDTQYF. In DNA, the CDR3 is TGTGCCAGCAGTCGTAGCGGAGGATACACAGATACGCAGTATTTT.

In this sample, this clone turned up a few times. In DNA form, the CDR3 reads TGCGCCAGCAGGGGACTAGCACTCCACGAGCAGTACTTC. This gives the protein CASRGLALHEQYF. This chain connects TRBV10-2 to TRBJ2-7, with 9 bases lining up with TRBD2. Per germline, CDR1 WSHSY and CDR2 SAAADI. V lost 6 bases, J lost 5 bases, and 5 bases stayed unmatched. The CDR3 runs to 13 residues.

Here the CDR3 DNA reads TGTGCCAGCAGTTTGGGAGGACCAGGGGGCTACCCGGGGGACTATGGCTACACCTTC. It codes for CASSLGGPGGYPGDYGYTF. The rearrangement links TRBV28 to TRBJ1-2; the match to TRBD1 covers 8 bases. Trimming at V came to 3 bases and at J to 3 bases, leaving 18 bases not matched to a gene. The germline V gene has CDR1 MDHEN and CDR2 SYDVKM. This CDR3 region has 19 residues.